These 23 T cell receptor beta chains originate from one sample sequenced in a study of monozygotic twins with inflammatory bowel disease. TCRdb processed the 5' RACE reads again and assigns one entry to each CDR3 protein, with no DNA. This repertoire comprises nearly 45,000 distinct CDR3 sequences; its ten largest clones make up around 5.3%. The material sequenced was blood. The receptors shown here come from a human donor with ulcerative colitis or Crohn's disease, or a healthy co-twin of an affected twin (not recorded which).

The J gene is TRBJ1-2, the V gene TRBV10-3. Germline assignment: CDR1 ENHRY and CDR2 SYGVKD. This CDR3 has 14 residues. The CDR3 sequence is CAISEWVSLEGYTF.

By frequency, this clonotype registers medium-sized. J is TRBJ2-5 and V is TRBV18; as DNA is missing, the TRBD1 call by TCRdb cannot be tested. The CDR3 consists of 15 residues. Germline V gene lookup returns CDR1 KGHSH and CDR2 LQKENI. CDR3 protein: CASSPLGTGQETQYF.

The chain joins TRBV28 to TRBJ2-7; TCRdb's D gene call, TRBD1, goes unchecked for lack of DNA. This CDR3 is 12 amino acids long. From germline, CDR1 is MDHEN and CDR2 SYDVKM. The CDR3 loop reads CASSSDRGRLYF.

The genes are TRBV29-1 and TRBJ2-1. CDR3 length: 11 amino acids. Germline lookup yields CDR1 SQVTM and CDR2 ANQGSEA. CDR3 sequence reads: CSVDGVDEQFF.

The chain carries TRBV18 and TRBJ1-2. The CDR3 extends over 14 amino acids. Per the germline V gene, CDR1 is KGHSH and CDR2 is LQKENI. CDR3 sequence reads: CASSRPQPEYGYTF.

V and J are TRBV11-2 and TRBJ2-1; TCRdb returns TRBD1, unconfirmable since there is no DNA. Germline CDR1 is SGHAT and CDR2 is FQNNGV. This CDR3 region has 19 residues. This chain's CDR3 is CASSLSGALYRSSYNEQFF.

The chain employs TRBV6-1 and TRBJ1-1; TCRdb calls TRBD1, which cannot be checked without DNA. The CDR3 spans 15 residues. From germline, CDR1 is MNHNS and CDR2 SASEGT. CDR3 residues: CASSRQGGRNTEAFF.

The chain joins TRBV12-3 or TRBV12-4 to TRBJ1-3. CDR3 length: 12 amino acids. CDR3 residues: CASSFGGNTIYF.

The chain combines TRBV5-1 with TRBJ2-1. This CDR3 comprises 14 residues. From germline, CDR1 is SGHRS and CDR2 YFSETQ. CDR3 sequence: CASSLGIEYNEQFF. Looking up the rest from reference TRBV5-1 and TRBJ2-1 gives the full variable domain: KAGVTQTPRYLIKTRGQQVTLSCSPISGHRSVSWYQQTPGQGLQFLFEYFSETQRNKGNFPGRFSGRQFSNSRSEMNVSTLELGDSALYLCASSLGIEYNEQFFGPGTRLTVL.

This chain connects TRBV14 to TRBJ2-5; the TCRdb call, TRBD2, lacks DNA for checking. The CDR3 has 13 amino acids. CDR1 is SGHDN and CDR2 is FVKESK in the germline V gene. This CDR3 is CASSQARRVAQYF.

J is TRBJ2-1 and V is TRBV5-1; TCRdb outputs TRBD2, but without DNA this stays unchecked. Germline lookup yields CDR1 SGHRS and CDR2 YFSETQ. This CDR3 has 14 residues. CDR3 loop: CASKVGSTGDEQFF.

The chain couples TRBV12-3 or TRBV12-4 to TRBJ1-1; TCRdb selects TRBD1, and the lack of DNA leaves this call unchecked. This CDR3 contains 12 residues. The CDR3 spells CASSPPGGEAFF.

The genes are TRBV4-1 and TRBJ2-7; the D gene TCRdb calls, TRBD2, cannot be checked with no DNA. Germline V gene lookup returns CDR1 MGHRA and CDR2 YSYEKL. The CDR3 runs 16 residues. CDR3 residues: CASSQVLTSGDDEQYF.

The rearrangement links TRBV7-9 to TRBJ2-7; TCRdb selects TRBD1, and the lack of DNA leaves this call unchecked. CDR1 is SEHNR, CDR2 FQNEAQ, per germline (reference sequence). The CDR3 spans 14 residues. The chain's CDR3 is CASSFSMGVYEQYF.

The V gene is TRBV10-3, the J gene TRBJ1-6; TCRdb calls TRBD1, which cannot be checked without DNA. This CDR3 has 14 amino acids. Germline V gene sequence: CDR1 ENHRY, CDR2 SYGVKD. The CDR3 reads CAIRGTGAGSPLHF.

CDR3 sequence: CSGRTGYDYGYTF. The rearrangement joins TRBV29-1 to TRBJ1-2; TCRdb picks TRBD1, but there is no DNA to check that call. The CDR3 spans 13 residues. Germline values: CDR1 SQVTM, CDR2 ANQGSEA.

The gene calls are TRBV28 and TRBJ2-2; TCRdb returns TRBD2, unconfirmable since there is no DNA. This CDR3 is 14 amino acids long. The V gene's germline CDR1 is MDHEN and CDR2 SYDVKM. The CDR3 sequence is CASSSSSRTGELFF.

This chain joins TRBV13 and TRBJ2-7; TCRdb designates TRBD2, a call that cannot be tested without DNA. This CDR3 contains 15 residues. CDR1 is PRHDT, CDR2 FYEKMQ, per germline (reference sequence). CDR3 sequence: CASSFGGSGYYEQYF. Combining the CDR3 with reference TRBV13 and TRBJ2-7 gives the whole variable domain AAGVIQSPRHLIKEKRETATLKCYPIPRHDTVYWYQQGPGQDPQFLISFYEKMQSDKGSIPDRFSAQQFSDYHSELNMSSLELGDSALYFCASSFGGSGYYEQYFGPGTRLTVT.

The chain employs TRBV7-2 and TRBJ1-2; TCRdb's D call, TRBD1, is unchecked because there is no DNA. The V gene's germline CDR1 is SGHTA and CDR2 FQGNSA. The CDR3 loop spans 15 amino acids. The CDR3 spells CASSSTGASGYGYTF.

This chain connects TRBV2 to TRBJ1-5. Germline CDR1 reads SNHLY; CDR2 reads FYNNEI. The length of the CDR3 is 15 residues. The CDR3 loop reads CASSERRQSNQPQHF.

J is TRBJ1-2 and V is TRBV9; absent DNA, TCRdb's TRBD1 call cannot be checked. This CDR3 region has 13 residues. The germline V gene has CDR1 SGDLS and CDR2 YYNGEE. CDR3 region: CASRAGAHYGYTF.

This chain connects TRBV20-1 to TRBJ1-1. The CDR3 sequence is 14 residues long. Germline V lookup: CDR1 DFQATT, CDR2 SNEGSKA (reference sequence). The CDR3 sequence: CSARAGGGGTEAFF.

The chain links TRBV29-1 to TRBJ1-2; the D call of TRBD1 rests on TCRdb alone, since no DNA is present to check it. The CDR3 runs to 15 residues. From germline, CDR1 is SQVTM and CDR2 ANQGSEA. CDR3 sequence reads: CSERDRETLGWGYTF.